The subject of this entry is one TCR beta chain. Antigen specificity is unknown. The sample is drawn from a study of tumor-infiltrating lymphocytes in primary liver carcinoma. Study-wide results and caveats: Significantly greater top-250-clone fractions characterized tumors relative to blood (p = 0.039).

This CDR3 comprises 14 residues. Trimming at V came to 4 bases and at J to 6 bases, leaving 3 bases not matched to a gene. Per the germline V gene, CDR1 is MNHNS and CDR2 is SASEGT. Extraction also yielded germline DNA, while blood RNA was obtained from unsorted whole blood. Before any surgery took place, four milliliters of peripheral blood were collected. Starting from roughly 540 ng of total RNA, TCR beta cDNA was produced with a primer in the constant region. Three nested multiplex PCR rounds, a slightly modified ARM-PCR, produced the libraries for TCR beta. TRBV1-TRBV30 forward primers paired with a C-beta reverse primer were used in the first two PCR rounds, which ran roughly 11 cycles each. From the multiplex PCR reads, TCRdb called clonotypes with MiXCR, one entry per CDR3 protein. The sample contains fewer than 400,000 distinct CDR3 sequences, roughly 60% of which appear only once.

J is TRBJ1-3 and V is TRBV6-1, with 10 bases aligning to TRBD1. The sequence derives from a man between 40 and 49 years old with primary liver carcinoma and hepatitis B virus infection. Sequencing used peripheral blood. The CDR3 sequence: CASSGTGGANTIYF. CDR3 DNA: TGTGCCAGCAGTGGGACAGGGGGAGCAAACACCATATATTTT.